Each of the 18 T cell receptor beta chains below was sequenced from the same sample in a study of cytomegalovirus exposure and HLA in healthy donors. Amplification used 60 Vbeta primers and 13 Jbeta primers. The assay was immunoSEQ multiplex PCR, and TCRdb's table has in-frame clones only and misses some. The data contain over 150,000 clones, roughly 84% of them singletons. The sequenced sample consisted of PBMCs. The receptors were gathered from a man aged 25-45 years in good health and CMV-seropositive.

The V call is TRBV18, the J call TRBJ2-5, with 12 bases that match TRBD1. Trimming at V came to 6 bases and at J to 4 bases, leaving 6 bases not matched to a gene. Germline-derived CDR1 and CDR2 are KGHSH and LQKENI. CDR3 length equals 15 residues. This CDR3 reads CASSAGTGGVETQYF. The CDR3 DNA sequence: TGTGCCAGCTCGGCCGGGACAGGGGGCGTAGAGACCCAGTACTTC.

The chain couples TRBV9 to TRBJ2-1; TRBD2 matches at 7 bases. The germline gives CDR1 SGDLS, CDR2 YYNGEE. V was pared by 4 bases and J by 1 base, with 2 bases of the junction left unmatched. The CDR3 is 14 amino acids. The CDR3 is CASSPAGSYNEQFF. The DNA for the CDR3 is TGTGCCAGCAGCCCAGCGGGGTCCTACAATGAGCAGTTCTTC.

This chain joins TRBV18 and TRBJ2-1; the match to TRBD1 covers 11 bases. The CDR3 consists of 17 residues. Germline trimming cut 0 bases from V and 4 bases from J; bases unmatched to any gene: 5. Looked up from germline, CDR1 is KGHSH and CDR2 is LQKENI. The CDR3 sequence is CASSPPMGQGDYNEQFF. In DNA, the CDR3 is TGTGCCAGCTCACCACCAATGGGACAGGGGGATTACAATGAGCAGTTCTTC.

CDR3 in DNA: TGTGCCAGTAGTCCCCACAGGGCAGGATACACCTTC. Its protein product is CASSPHRAGYTF. This chain links TRBV19 with TRBJ1-2; TRBD1 might be the D (6 bases). Germline CDR1 reads LNHDA; CDR2 reads SQIVND (reference sequence). V lost 5 bases, J lost 11 bases, and 15 bases lay in between. The CDR3 length is 12 residues.

The table lists this clone with a few counts. One end of the junction does not line up with germline, which may come from a read error. The rearrangement uses TRBV7-9 and TRBJ2-7; 9 positions agree with TRBD2. This CDR3 is 16 amino acids long. Germline V gene lookup returns CDR1 SEHNR and CDR2 FQNEAQ (reference sequence). The CDR3 loop reads CSSSLEYSGGPYEQYF. For the CDR3, the DNA is TGTTCCAGCAGCTTAGAGTATAGCGGGGGACCCTACGAGCAGTACTTC.

CDR3 in DNA: TGTGCCAGCAGCCGGGACAGGGTCGACTCCGAGCAGTACTTC. This gives the protein CASSRDRVDSEQYF. The chain couples TRBV11-2 to TRBJ2-7, with 9 nucleotides matching TRBD1. There are 14 residues in the CDR3. After removal of 5 bases from V and 6 bases from J, the junction contained 8 bases not matched to a gene. Germline CDR1 and CDR2: SGHAT and FQNNGV. The variable domain in full, completed from reference TRBV11-2 and TRBJ2-7, reads EAGVAQSPRYKIIEKRQSVAFWCNPISGHATLYWYQQILGQGPKLLIQFQNNGVVDDSQLPKDRFSAERLKGVDSTLKIQPAKLEDSAVYLCASSRDRVDSEQYFGPGTRLTVT.

The chain has TRBV7-8 and TRBJ1-5, with D unresolved. This CDR3 has 14 residues. CDR1 and CDR2 (germline): SGHVS, FQNEAQ. Deletions cut 5 bases from V and 5 bases from J, with 13 bases between. The CDR3 spells CASSERTGYQPQHF. In nucleotides, the CDR3 is TGTGCCAGCAGCGAAAGGACGGGATATCAGCCCCAGCATTTT.

The table lists this clone with a count of one. J is TRBJ2-3 and V is TRBV9, with 9 nucleotides matching TRBD2. V gave up 0 bases and J gave up 3 bases; unmatched junction bases: 11. The germline V gene encodes CDR1 SGDLS and CDR2 YYNGEE. The CDR3 is 18 residues long. For the CDR3, the DNA is TGTGCCAGCAGCGTAGTTGGAGCGGGAGGCTACTCTACAGATACGCAGTATTTT. Amino acid sequence: CASSVVGAGGYSTDTQYF.

V and J are TRBV11-2 and TRBJ2-5; D unclear. This CDR3 comprises 13 residues. Between the trimmed V and J ends, which lost 2 bases and 7 bases, there was a span of 11 bases. Germline V gene data show CDR1 as SGHAT and CDR2 as FQNNGV. The CDR3 protein is CASSLPRQRTQYF. In nucleotides, the CDR3 is TGTGCCAGCAGCTTACCGCGGCAGCGGACCCAGTACTTC.

Here the CDR3 reads CASSQGLAGVEDTQYF. In DNA form, the CDR3 reads TGTGCCAGCAGCCAGGGACTAGCGGGAGTTGAAGATACGCAGTATTTT. This chain joins TRBV5-8 and TRBJ2-3; 14 bases are shared with TRBD2. CDR3 size: 16 residues. CDR1 and CDR2 (germline): SGHTS, YDEGEE. The trim removed 4 bases at V and 5 bases at J, leaving 6 bases unmatched.

V and J are TRBV4-3 and TRBJ2-7, with TRBD2 matching 10 bases. The CDR3 consists of 17 residues. The V and J ends lost 2 bases and 3 bases, in that order; junction bases with no gene match: 10. Germline values: CDR1 LGHNA, CDR2 YSLEER. The CDR3 DNA is TGCGCCAGCAGCCAACGGTTGGAGCGGGAGGGCAACTACGAGCAGTACTTC. Protein: CASSQRLEREGNYEQYF.

This chain uses TRBV27 with TRBJ2-5; weak D call: TRBD1 (5 bases). V shed 5 bases and J shed 2 bases, with 12 bases lying between them. The CDR3 consists of 14 residues. Looked up from germline, CDR1 is MNHEY and CDR2 is SMNVEV (reference sequence). The chain's CDR3 is CASSNLGVQETQYF. The CDR3 region has the DNA TGTGCCAGCAGTAACCTAGGGGTACAAGAGACCCAGTACTTC.

This chain links TRBV18 with TRBJ1-2; 8 bases fit TRBD1. The V and J ends lost 6 bases and 3 bases, in that order; junction bases with no gene match: 3. The CDR3 spans 13 residues. Germline CDR1 KGHSH, CDR2 LQKENI. The CDR3 loop reads CASSKDRDYGYTF. DNA of the CDR3: TGTGCCAGCTCTAAGGACAGGGACTATGGCTACACCTTC.

V gene TRBV6-5 combines with J gene TRBJ2-1; perhaps TRBD2 as D (5 bases). The CDR3 length is 13 residues. Trimming shortened V by 0 bases and J by 8 bases, and 8 bases separated the two germline ends. Per the germline V gene, CDR1 is MNHEY and CDR2 is SVGAGI. Here the CDR3 DNA reads TGTGCCAGCAGTTACTCGGCTAGCCATGAGCAGTTCTTC. As protein: CASSYSASHEQFF.

CDR3 nucleotide sequence: TGTGCCAGCAGTGCGTTGGGGGGGGCTAATGAAAAACTGTTTTTT. Encoded protein: CASSALGGANEKLFF. The chain combines TRBV27 with TRBJ1-4; D might be TRBD1 (5 bases). Trimming left V 5 bases short and J 3 bases short, with 13 bases between. Germline lookup yields CDR1 MNHEY and CDR2 SMNVEV (reference sequence). CDR3 length equals 15 residues.

For this clone: The germline gene is not matched at one end of the junction; a read error may be the cause. The sample contains more than one DNA sequence encoding this CDR3. The chain links TRBV15 to TRBJ2-1, with a tentative D call TRBD2 (5 bases). CDR1 and CDR2 (germline): LNHNV, YYDKDF (reference sequence). This CDR3 spans 14 amino acids. CDR3 region: CATSMIREYNEQFF. As DNA, the CDR3 is TGCGCCACCAGCATGATTCGGGAATACAATGAGCAGTTCTTC. Complete variable domain (other parts from reference TRBV15 and TRBJ2-1): DAMVIQNPRYQVTQFGKPVTLSCSQTLNHNVMYWYQQKSSQAPKLLFHYYDKDFNNEADTPDNFQSRRPNTSFCFLDIRSPGLGDTAMYLCATSMIREYNEQFFGPGTRLTVL.

This chain links TRBV18 with TRBJ1-2, with 7 bases identical to TRBD1. CDR3 length: 15 residues. Germline V gene data show CDR1 as KGHSH and CDR2 as LQKENI. V trimming: 3 bases; J trimming: 4 bases; junction bases outside the gene matches: 8. CDR3 protein: CASSPGQEGFYGYTF. The DNA of the CDR3 is TGTGCCAGCTCACCCGGACAGGAGGGCTTCTATGGCTACACCTTC.

The genes are TRBV5-1 and TRBJ1-1, with 11 bases lining up with TRBD1. The ends lost 2 bases at V and 1 base at J; junction bases unmatched: 4. Germline lookup yields CDR1 SGHRS and CDR2 YFSETQ. This CDR3 region has 16 residues. CDR3 in DNA: TGCGCCAGCAGCTTAGGACAGGGGGCACAGAACACTGAAGCTTTCTTT. Its protein is CASSLGQGAQNTEAFF.